This TCR beta chain emerged from a study of CD8 T cells in ankylosing spondylitis. Study-level points and caveats: Reportedly, matched ankylosing spondylitis synovial fluid was significantly enriched for disease-linked clones. Previous work reported some of these motif variants in the synovial fluid and blood of reactive arthritis. Apparently characteristic of ankylosing spondylitis blood was a TCR beta motif (roughly eight highly homologous variants).

As regards this clonotype: Its antigen remains unidentified.

TCRdb passed the 5' RACE reads through MiXCR, listing each CDR3 protein once. Here the sample spans approximately 250,000 distinct CDR3 sequences, over 9.5% being singletons. This CDR3 is 13 amino acids long. J gave up 9 bases and V 6 bases, and 10 bases lay outside the gene matches. CDR1 is LGHDT and CDR2 is YNNKEL in the germline V gene (reference sequence). This sequence originates from a male donor with ankylosing spondylitis or in good health (not recorded which). V gene TRBV3-1 combines with J gene TRBJ2-5; 7 positions match TRBD2. The sequenced sample was blood, either unsorted or a sorted T cell fraction (not recorded which). The CDR3: CASSPSGGRSQYF. The CDR3 DNA sequence: TGTGCCAGCAGTCCCTCGGGGGGAAGGTCCCAGTACTTC.